This T cell receptor (beta chain) was sequenced in a study of T cell responses to AZD1222 COVID-19 vaccine. Germline V gives CDR1 MNHEY, CDR2 SVGAGI. V was clipped by 6 bases and J by 4 bases, with 12 bases between them. This CDR3 is built from 14 residues. Profiling relied on immunoSEQ multiplex PCR, and the TCRdb table lists in-frame clones only, not all of them. Among tens of thousands of clones, approximately 90% were seen once, and the ten largest hold 3.1%. The material sequenced was peripheral blood, taken 28 days after the second AZD1222 dose. This chain uses TRBV6-5 with TRBJ1-4; TRBD1 is a possible D gene (6 bases). This clonotype was obtained from an adult who received the AZD1222 COVID-19 vaccine. The CDR3 DNA reads as TGTGCCAGCAGCCGGACAGACGTTAATGAAAAACTGTTTTTT. This translates into CASSRTDVNEKLFF.